This T cell receptor beta chain was documented in a study of T cell repertoires in cytomegalovirus infection (dated by TCRdb to between 2019 and 2020). Study-level background: Because public TCR beta signatures pointed to carriage of CMV infection together with the matching HLA type, the HLA type of each donor mattered for the analysis.

About this clonotype itself: Its specific antigen is unknown. No clone much larger than this one lies a single base away; base qualities are absent.

The germline ends are 15 bases apart after V is trimmed by 7 bases and J by 3 bases. CDR1 SEHNR and CDR2 FQNEAQ are derived from the germline V gene (reference sequence). Including the terminal cysteine and phenylalanine, the CDR3 comprises 14 residues. Only the CDR3 region is kept as DNA, spanning 42 bases read in frame from base 1. What the authors observed across the whole study: In the ex vivo response, HLA-C-restricted CMV-specific TCR beta clonotypes were dominant, and in two of eight donors the single most frequent clonotype came from this HLA-C-restricted group. Carriers of CMV infection plus the relevant HLA type were discriminated by the cumulative frequency of public TCR beta family members in the study cohort and in an independent roughly 350-donor cohort.

Sequencing used an Illumina HiSeq 1500. TCRdb's own reprocessing of the public reads used fastp at Q25 and MiXCR and kept productive beta chains. Each entry merges the rows of one CDR3 protein and shows their most common DNA and genes. For this sample the table gives fewer than 200,000 distinct CDR3 sequences, of which approximately 19% were detected only once. Just under 3% of the sample goes to the ten largest clones. This TCR came from a human donor in good health (CMV status not recorded). Some clones in this sample may be carry-over from other donors' samples. The rearrangement joined TRBV7-9 to TRBJ1-1; the best D guess is TRBD1, with 5 bases matching. Input material: PBMCs. The CDR3 loop reads CASTPGGVHTEAFF. The DNA sequence follows: TGTGCCAGCACCCCTGGGGGGGTGCACACTGAAGCTTTCTTT.